These 18 T cell receptor beta chains came from one sample sequenced in a study of PD-1 blockade in classical Hodgkin lymphoma (dated by TCRdb to 2018 to 2021). Library preparation used the immunoSEQ multiplex PCR assay. TCRdb re-hosts the immuneACCESS table, in-frame sequences only. Its copies lack some clones; in the studies checked, an unresolved V gene accounts for under half of them, and the cause for the rest is not known. The sample table records 27,000 or so clones; over 60% of these occur just once. 3% to 4.5% of the sample comes from the top ten. The sample's time point, from its label and the paper: cycle 4 day 1 (C4D1), after 5 to 7 weeks of nivolumab. All trial patients had relapsed after autologous stem cell transplantation, with cohorts A, B and C differing in prior brentuximab vedotin exposure. The source was peripheral blood mononuclear cells (PBMCs), collected before the fourth cycle of nivolumab. The receptors were gathered from a human donor with classical Hodgkin lymphoma.

The chain has TRBV7-3 and TRBJ1-5, with D maybe TRBD1 (5 bases). The CDR3 has 16 residues. Trimming pared 3 bases from V and 1 base from J, leaving 13 bases between. Germline V gene sequence: CDR1 SGHTA, CDR2 FQGTGA. This CDR3 reads CASSFPGPLSNQPQHF. The DNA of the CDR3 is TGTGCCAGCAGCTTTCCGGGACCCCTAAGCAATCAGCCCCAGCATTTT.

The rearrangement links TRBV10-3 to TRBJ1-2; 9 positions match TRBD1. V was pared by 8 bases and J by 1 base, with 2 bases of the junction left unmatched. Per the germline V gene, CDR1 is ENHRY and CDR2 is SYGVKD. The CDR3 runs 13 residues. The CDR3 sequence: CAIGTGNNYGYTF. The CDR3 DNA follows: TGTGCCATCGGGACAGGGAATAACTATGGCTACACCTTC.

The chain uses TRBV7-3 and TRBJ2-1; TRBD2 matches 11 bases. Trimming took 5 bases from V and 4 from J; bases not matched to a gene: 7. Germline V gene sequence: CDR1 SGHTA, CDR2 FQGTGA. The CDR3 runs to 16 residues. CDR3 in amino acids: CASSPQGTSGYNEQFF. Written as DNA, the CDR3 is TGTGCCAGCAGCCCTCAAGGGACTAGCGGATACAATGAGCAGTTCTTC.

Only a few counts were recorded for this clone. The rearrangement links TRBV28 to TRBJ2-7; 14 positions match TRBD2. Germline CDR1 and CDR2: MDHEN and SYDVKM. CDR3 length: 17 residues. The J segment lost 4 bases and the V segment lost 4 bases, leaving 9 bases of the junction unmatched. CDR3 region: CASSSPGLAGGRYEQYF. DNA of the CDR3: TGTGCCAGCAGTTCCCCTGGACTAGCGGGGGGTAGGTACGAGCAGTACTTC. Full variable domain (missing parts from reference TRBV28 and TRBJ2-7): DVKVTQSSRYLVKRTGEKVFLECVQDMDHENMFWYRQDPGLGLRLIYFSYDVKMKEKGDIPEGYSVSREKKERFSLILESASTNQTSMYLCASSSPGLAGGRYEQYFGPGTRLTVT.

This clone was recorded a few times. V is TRBV6-1 and J is TRBJ2-3, with TRBD1 as a possible D gene (5 bases). Germline V CDR1 and CDR2: MNHNS, SASEGT. This CDR3 region has 13 residues. V gave up 5 bases and J gave up 2 bases, with 8 bases separating them. CDR3 in amino acids: CASSSGFTDTQYF. The DNA for the CDR3 is TGTGCCAGCAGTTCAGGGTTCACAGATACGCAGTATTTT.

This chain connects TRBV2 to TRBJ2-2; no clear D gene. V lost 6 bases and J 6 bases, leaving 11 bases between the germline ends. Germline CDR1 SNHLY, CDR2 FYNNEI. The CDR3 extends over 13 amino acids. CDR3 residues: CASRAPSAGELFF. The CDR3 bases are TGTGCCAGCAGGGCCCCTAGTGCCGGGGAGCTGTTTTTT.

The V and J genes are TRBV5-1 and TRBJ2-5, with a tentative D call TRBD2 (6 bases). Trimming left V 4 bases short and J 2 bases short, with 18 bases between. Germline V gene data show CDR1 as SGHRS and CDR2 as YFSETQ. The CDR3 extends over 16 amino acids. The CDR3: CASSVDPAGMQETQYF. The CDR3 DNA follows: TGCGCCAGCAGCGTGGACCCCGCGGGGATGCAAGAGACCCAGTACTTC.

V and J are TRBV6-1 and TRBJ2-1; TRBD2 matches at 9 bases. V was pared by 6 bases and J by 8 bases, with 11 bases of the junction left unmatched. Germline V CDR1 and CDR2: MNHNS, SASEGT. The CDR3 runs to 15 residues. The CDR3 nucleotides read TGTGCCAGCAGAACCGGGACTAGCCTTTTCCATGAGCAGTTCTTC. Protein sequence: CASRTGTSLFHEQFF.

The rearrangement links TRBV18 to TRBJ2-7; TRBD1 aligns across 7 bases. Trimming took 3 bases from V and 2 from J; bases not matched to a gene: 7. Germline V gives CDR1 KGHSH, CDR2 LQKENI. The CDR3 length is 15 residues. The CDR3 nucleotides are TGTGCCAGCTCACCGGTCCGGGGACAGACCTACGAGCAGTACTTC. This encodes CASSPVRGQTYEQYF.

The rearrangement uses TRBV6-5 and TRBJ2-5; D not resolved. With the DNA end fitting TRBJ2-7 better, the J assignment may be wrong. Germline values: CDR1 MNHEY, CDR2 SVGAGI. This CDR3 has 15 residues. The DNA for the CDR3 is TGTGCCAGCAGTTTGCGTCTAGGCGGCTCCTACGAGCAGTACTTC. Translation: CASSLRLGGSYEQYF.

V usage is TRBV19 and J usage is TRBJ1-1; 10 bases map to TRBD1. V was clipped by 5 bases and J by 3 bases; unmatched bases: 3. This CDR3 spans 14 amino acids. Germline V gene data show CDR1 as LNHDA and CDR2 as SQIVND (reference sequence). In nucleotides, the CDR3 is TGTGCCAGTAGTTGGGACAGGGGCGACACTGAAGCTTTCTTT. It is translated as CASSWDRGDTEAFF.

This rearrangement joins TRBV9 to TRBJ1-5, with D possibly matching TRBD1 (5 bases). Trimming took 0 bases from V and 7 from J, leaving 8 bases between them. The CDR3 sequence is 13 residues long. Germline-derived CDR1 and CDR2 are SGDLS and YYNGEE. CDR3 sequence: CASSVGDGQPQHF. The CDR3, as DNA: TGTGCCAGCAGCGTAGGGGACGGGCAGCCCCAGCATTTT.

The sample holds a few counts of this clone. This sequence joins TRBV6-1 and TRBJ2-4, with TRBD2 matching 9 bases. The V segment lost 1 base and the J segment 6 bases; nucleotides outside the gene matches: 10. This CDR3 spans 17 amino acids. In germline, CDR1 is MNHNS, CDR2 SASEGT. The CDR3 region is CASSEVDSGGPGNIQYF. Written as DNA, the CDR3 is TGTGCCAGCAGTGAAGTTGATAGCGGGGGCCCTGGAAACATTCAGTACTTC.

The V and J genes are TRBV7-9 and TRBJ2-7; D is tentatively TRBD1 or TRBD2 (5 bases each). V gave up 5 bases and J gave up 10 bases, with 15 bases separating them. Germline lookup yields CDR1 SEHNR and CDR2 FQNEAQ (reference sequence). The CDR3 has 12 amino acids. This CDR3 is CASSALGDRQYF. The CDR3 DNA sequence: TGTGCCAGCAGCGCACTCGGGGACCGACAGTACTTC.

The V call is TRBV5-1, the J call TRBJ2-3, with a possible D match to TRBD2 (6 bases). Germline V gene sequence: CDR1 SGHRS, CDR2 YFSETQ. V lost 1 base, J lost 1 base, and 10 bases lay in between. The CDR3 extends over 15 amino acids. The CDR3 loop reads CASSLTGLGTDTQYF. CDR3 DNA: TGCGCCAGCAGCTTGACGGGACTCGGCACAGATACGCAGTATTTT.

The gene calls are TRBV7-3 and TRBJ2-3, with 11 bases identical to TRBD2. The germline V gene encodes CDR1 SGHTA and CDR2 FQGTGA. The V and J ends lost 1 base and 0 bases, in that order; junction bases with no gene match: 0. CDR3 length equals 16 residues. The CDR3: CASSLRTSGSTDTQYF. In DNA form, the CDR3 reads TGTGCCAGCAGCTTAAGGACTAGCGGGAGCACAGATACGCAGTATTTT.

The V gene is TRBV29-1, the J gene TRBJ1-2, with unresolved D. Germline CDR1 and CDR2: SQVTM and ANQGSEA. This CDR3 spans 13 amino acids. With 3 bases removed from V and 2 bases from J, the gap between germline ends came to 10 bases. DNA for the CDR3: TGCAGCGTTGATCCCGGCCAAAACTATGGCTACACCTTC. It codes for CSVDPGQNYGYTF.

The sample holds a few counts of this clone. The rearrangement links TRBV5-5 to TRBJ2-3; a weak D match, TRBD2 (6 bases). There are 16 residues in the CDR3. V gave up 0 bases and J gave up 2 bases, with 13 bases separating them. Germline CDR1 SGHKS, CDR2 YYEKEE (reference sequence). CDR3 in amino acids: CASSLDGGANTDTQYF. The CDR3 DNA is TGTGCCAGCAGCTTGGATGGAGGGGCCAACACAGATACGCAGTATTTT.